This T cell receptor (beta chain) was sequenced during a study of neurological immune-mediated disorders. Background on the study: The multiple sclerosis group of approximately 35 included 31 relapsing-remitting and 3 secondary progressive patients.

With 10-nucleotide random UMIs included, cDNA was synthesized by 5'RACE. MiXCR, run by TCRdb on the 5' RACE reads, gives a single entry per CDR3 protein. The sample consists of approximately 86,000 distinct CDR3 sequences, around 2.6% of them appearing once. CDR3 length: 16 amino acids. Trimming took 4 bases from V and 2 from J; bases not matched to a gene: 8. In germline, CDR1 is DFQATT, CDR2 SNEGSKA (reference sequence). Study results and caveats: The absence of shared CDR3 amino acid sequences among expanded clones across subjects suggests private repertoires in all groups. The multiple sclerosis repertoire cluster had no clinical or MRI correlate.

This clonotype appeared many times. Its antigen is not known. Sequencing was performed on PBMCs. The chain uses TRBV20-1 and TRBJ2-7; 13 positions match TRBD2. The TCR was taken from a woman in her twenties or thirties with multiple sclerosis. CDR3 region: CSATGLAGEGTYEQYF. The DNA for the CDR3 is TGCAGTGCTACCGGACTAGCGGGAGAAGGGACCTACGAGCAGTACTTC.